This T cell receptor beta chain was found in a study of control samples from healthy donors and cancer patients. V gave up 2 bases and J gave up 0 bases, with 7 bases separating them. This CDR3 has 14 residues. Per germline, CDR1 SGHTA and CDR2 FQGNSA. Produced via immunoSEQ multiplex PCR; TCRdb's table is partial and in-frame only. The data contain about 97,000 clones, roughly 89% of them seen just once; the ten biggest clones take up over 6.5%. Only one count was recorded for this clone. Sequences were obtained from blood. The genes are TRBV7-2 and TRBJ2-5; TRBD1 is a possible D gene (5 bases). This sequence was found in a man aged 25 to 40 in good health. CDR3 sequence (DNA): TGTGCCAGCAGCTTAAGGGGTTACCAAGAGACCCAGTACTTC. As protein: CASSLRGYQETQYF.